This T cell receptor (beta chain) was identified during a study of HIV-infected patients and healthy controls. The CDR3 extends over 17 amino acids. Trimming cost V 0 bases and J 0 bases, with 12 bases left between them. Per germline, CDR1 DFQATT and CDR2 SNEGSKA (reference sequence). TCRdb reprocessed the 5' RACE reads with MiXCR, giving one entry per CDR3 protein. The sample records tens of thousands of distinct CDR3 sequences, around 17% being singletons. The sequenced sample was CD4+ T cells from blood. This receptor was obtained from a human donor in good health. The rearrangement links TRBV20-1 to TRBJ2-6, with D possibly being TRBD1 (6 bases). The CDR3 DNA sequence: TGCAGTGCTAGAGAATTGGGACACCACTCTGGGGCCAACGTCCTGACTTTC. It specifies CSARELGHHSGANVLTF.